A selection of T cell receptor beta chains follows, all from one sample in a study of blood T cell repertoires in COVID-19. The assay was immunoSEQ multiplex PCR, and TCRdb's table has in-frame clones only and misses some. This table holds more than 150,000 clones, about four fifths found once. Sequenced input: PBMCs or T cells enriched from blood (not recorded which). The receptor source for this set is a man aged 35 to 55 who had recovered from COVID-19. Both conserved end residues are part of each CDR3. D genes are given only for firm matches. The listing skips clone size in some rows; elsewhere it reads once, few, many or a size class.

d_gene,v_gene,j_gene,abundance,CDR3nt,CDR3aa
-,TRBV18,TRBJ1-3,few,TGTGCCAGCTCACCAGAGGGCTCTGGAAACACCATATATTTT,CASSPEGSGNTIYF
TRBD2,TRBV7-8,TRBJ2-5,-,TGTGCCAGCAGCCGGTCAAGCGGGAGGGCGGGGGAGACCCAGTACTTC,CASSRSSGRAGETQYF
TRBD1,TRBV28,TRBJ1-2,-,TGTGCCAGCAGGGGACAGGGGTCTGGCTACACCTTC,CASRGQGSGYTF
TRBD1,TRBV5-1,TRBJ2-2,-,TGCGCCAGCAGCTCGACAGGGAGCACCGGGGAGCTGTTTTTT,CASSSTGSTGELFF
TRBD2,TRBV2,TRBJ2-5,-,TGTGCCAGCCGGGGGCCCCTGGCTAGCGGGACTGGGGGGGCCCAGTACTTC,CASRGPLASGTGGAQYF
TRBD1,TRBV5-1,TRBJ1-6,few,TGCGCCAGCAGCGAGGGACAGCCTGATTCACCCCTCCACTTT,CASSEGQPDSPLHF
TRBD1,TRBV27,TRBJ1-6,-,TGTGCCAGCAGGGTAGGACAGGGGTCTTCACCCCTCCACTTT,CASRVGQGSSPLHF
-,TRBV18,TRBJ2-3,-,TGTGCCAGCTCACCCCCCGGGTTTACCACAGATACGCAGTATTTT,CASSPPGFTTDTQYF
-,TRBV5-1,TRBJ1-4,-,TGCGCCAGCAGCTTAGACTACAGAACAACTAATGAAAAACTGTTTTTT,CASSLDYRTTNEKLFF
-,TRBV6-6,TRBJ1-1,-,TGTGCCAGCAGCGCCACAGGGAACACTGAAGCTTTCTTT,CASSATGNTEAFF
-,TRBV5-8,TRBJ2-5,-,TGTGCCAGCAGCTTGGGCGTGAGGGGGGGAGGCCAAGAGACCCAGTACTTC,CASSLGVRGGGQETQYF
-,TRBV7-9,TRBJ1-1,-,TGTGCCAGCAGCGAGGACAGGAACACTGAAGCTTTCTTT,CASSEDRNTEAFF
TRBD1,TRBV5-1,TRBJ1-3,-,TGCGCCAGCAGCCTACAGGGGAGCACTGGAAACACCATATATTTT,CASSLQGSTGNTIYF
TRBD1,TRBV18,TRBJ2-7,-,TGTGCCAGCTCACCTACCGGGACAGGGGAATCCGAGCAGTACTTC,CASSPTGTGESEQYF
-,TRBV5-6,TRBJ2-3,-,TGTGCCAGCCGTGGACTACAGGCGATCACAGATACGCAGTATTTT,CASRGLQAITDTQYF
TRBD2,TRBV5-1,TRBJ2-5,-,TGCGCCAGCAGCTTTACTAGCGGCCAAGAGACCCAGTACTTC,CASSFTSGQETQYF
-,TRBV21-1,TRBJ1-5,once,TGTGCCAGCAGCTGGACAGGGGAGAGCAATCAGCCCCAGCATTTT,CASSWTGESNQPQHF
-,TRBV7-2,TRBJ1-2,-,TGTGCCAGCAGCGCCGGGACTGTCTATGGCTACACCTTC,CASSAGTVYGYTF
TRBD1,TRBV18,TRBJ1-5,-,TGTGCCAGCTCACCAGGACAGGGACTTATTAGCAATCAGCCCCAGCATTTT,CASSPGQGLISNQPQHF
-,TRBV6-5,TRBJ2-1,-,TGTGCCGGAGGGACAGACTTTTACAATGAGCAGTTCTTC,CAGGTDFYNEQFF
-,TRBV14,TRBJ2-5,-,TGTGCCAGCAGCCATCGGAGGGGGCAGCTGCAAGAGACCCAGTACTTC,CASSHRRGQLQETQYF
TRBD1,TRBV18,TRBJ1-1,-,TGTGCCAGCTCACCAGGTAAGGGGGCGAACACTGAAGCTTTCTTT,CASSPGKGANTEAFF
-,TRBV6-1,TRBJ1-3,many,TGTGCCAGCAGTGAAGCGAGGGGAAACACCATATATTTT,CASSEARGNTIYF
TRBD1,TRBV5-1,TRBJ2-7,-,TGCGCCAGCAGCTTGGCCCCGGACAGGGCATCCTACGAGCAGTACTTC,CASSLAPDRASYEQYF
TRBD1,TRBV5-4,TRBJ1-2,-,TGTGCCAGCAGCTTAAGGACAGGAGACTATGGCTACACCTTC,CASSLRTGDYGYTF
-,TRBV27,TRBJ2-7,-,TGTGCCAGCAGTAATCCTAGCTACGCGTCTCACTACGAGCAGTACTTC,CASSNPSYASHYEQYF
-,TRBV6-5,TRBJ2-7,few,TGTGCCAGCAGTACGTATAGCGGAGACTCCTACGAGCAGTACTTC,CASSTYSGDSYEQYF
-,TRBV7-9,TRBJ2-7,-,TGTGCCAGCAGCTTACAGCGGGCCTACGAGCAGTACTTC,CASSLQRAYEQYF
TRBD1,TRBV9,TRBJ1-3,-,TGTGCCAGCAGCGTTCATTCCCGGGACAGGGAGAACACCATATATTTT,CASSVHSRDRENTIYF
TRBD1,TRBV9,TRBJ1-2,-,TGTGCCAGCAGCGCATTCGGGACAGGGGGCTCTGGCTACACCTTC,CASSAFGTGGSGYTF
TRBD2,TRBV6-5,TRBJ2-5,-,TGTGCCAGCACCAAACGGGAGGGCCAGGAGACCCAGTACTTC,CASTKREGQETQYF
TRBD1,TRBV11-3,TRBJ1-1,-,TGTGCCAGCAGCCGGGACAGGGCCACTGAAGCTTTCTTT,CASSRDRATEAFF
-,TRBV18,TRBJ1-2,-,TGTGCCAGCTCACTCCGACTCGCAGAGTTAGACGGCTACACCTTC,CASSLRLAELDGYTF
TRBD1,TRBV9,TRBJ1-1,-,TGTGCCAGCAGCGTGACAGGGGGAGGAACTGAAGCTTTCTTT,CASSVTGGGTEAFF
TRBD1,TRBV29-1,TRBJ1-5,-,TGCAGCGTTGTTTTCGGGACAGGGTTTCAGCCCCAGCATTTT,CSVVFGTGFQPQHF
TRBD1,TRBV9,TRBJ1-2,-,TGTGCCAGCAGCGAGGGGACAGCCCTTTATGGCTACACCTTC,CASSEGTALYGYTF
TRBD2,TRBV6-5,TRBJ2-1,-,TGTGCCAGCAGGACGCGGGAGGCCCCCTACAATGAGCAGTTCTTC,CASRTREAPYNEQFF
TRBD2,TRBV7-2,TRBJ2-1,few,TGTGCCAGCAGCCCACTAGCGGGAGACTACAATGAGCAGTTCTTC,CASSPLAGDYNEQFF
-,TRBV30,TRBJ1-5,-,TGTGCCTGGAGTTCCCCGGGAGGGGCGGGTCAGCCCCAGCATTTT,CAWSSPGGAGQPQHF
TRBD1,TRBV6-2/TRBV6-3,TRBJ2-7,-,TGTGCCAGCAGTTACTTCGGGACAGGGGGCTCCGAGCAGTACTTC,CASSYFGTGGSEQYF
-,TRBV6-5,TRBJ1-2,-,TGTGCCAGCCTTTGGACACTTGCTAACTATGGCTACACCTTC,CASLWTLANYGYTF
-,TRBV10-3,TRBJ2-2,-,TGTGCCATCAGCGCATCGGATGGGGAGGCGAACACCGGGGAGCTGTTTTTT,CAISASDGEANTGELFF
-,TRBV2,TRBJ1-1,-,TGTGCCAGCAGATCGGTGCGGAACACTGAAGCTTTCTTT,CASRSVRNTEAFF